This T cell receptor (beta chain) was obtained from a study of T cell responses to AZD1222 COVID-19 vaccine. The CDR3 spans 15 residues. Germline V gene lookup returns CDR1 MNHEY and CDR2 SMNVEV (reference sequence). V dropped 4 bases and J dropped 9; count of bases not matched to a gene: 11. Assay: immunoSEQ multiplex PCR; the TCRdb copy retains only in-frame clones and omits some. The sample holds under 200,000 clones; around 93% are singletons and the top ten take 4.4%. This sequence joins TRBV27 and TRBJ1-5; 8 bases line up with TRBD1. This specimen consisted of peripheral blood, obtained on day 0 of AZD1222 vaccination. The clonotype comes from an adult in good health. The CDR3 sequence: CASSSTLQGARPQHF. CDR3 DNA: TGTGCCAGCAGTTCGACACTCCAGGGGGCCCGGCCCCAGCATTTT.